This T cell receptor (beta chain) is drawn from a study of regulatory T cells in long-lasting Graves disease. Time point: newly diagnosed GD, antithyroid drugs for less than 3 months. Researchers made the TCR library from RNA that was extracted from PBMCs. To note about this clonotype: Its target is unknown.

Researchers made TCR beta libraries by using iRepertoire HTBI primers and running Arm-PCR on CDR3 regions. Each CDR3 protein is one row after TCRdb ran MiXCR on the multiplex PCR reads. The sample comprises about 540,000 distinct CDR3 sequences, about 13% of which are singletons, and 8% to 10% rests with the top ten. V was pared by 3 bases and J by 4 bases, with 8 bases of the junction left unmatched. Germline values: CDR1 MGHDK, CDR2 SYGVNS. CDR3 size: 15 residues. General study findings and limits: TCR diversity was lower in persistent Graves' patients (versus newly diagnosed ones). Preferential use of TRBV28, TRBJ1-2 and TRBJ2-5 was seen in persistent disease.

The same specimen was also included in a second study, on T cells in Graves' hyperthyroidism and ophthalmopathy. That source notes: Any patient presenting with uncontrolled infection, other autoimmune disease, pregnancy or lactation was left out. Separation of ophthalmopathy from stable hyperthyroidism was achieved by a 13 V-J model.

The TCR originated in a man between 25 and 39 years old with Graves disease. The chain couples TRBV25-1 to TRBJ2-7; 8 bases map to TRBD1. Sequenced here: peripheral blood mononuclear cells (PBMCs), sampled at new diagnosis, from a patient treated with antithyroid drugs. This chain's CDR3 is CASSDRYQGAYEQYF. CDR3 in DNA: TGTGCCAGCAGTGATAGATACCAGGGGGCTTACGAGCAGTACTTC.